A single T cell receptor beta chain is shown here with its context. No antigen is known for it. The protocol was immunoSEQ multiplex PCR, while the TCRdb copy is restricted to in-frame clones and leaves out a portion. The sample lists approximately 50,000 clones; approximately 86% were seen once. The data originate from a study of T cell responses to AZD1222 COVID-19 vaccine. The study, taken as a whole, reports: A reported finding is that nearly half of spike-specific TCRs target unmutated variant regions. Following two doses of AZD1222, Spike-specific TCR breadth and depth rose. The donor cohort was predominantly white British with a female majority, and clonal diversity may have been underestimated.

From germline, CDR1 is LNHDA and CDR2 SQIVND (reference sequence). V was trimmed by 10 bases and J by 2 bases, leaving 13 bases between them. CDR3 length: 13 residues. The TCR was taken from an adult who received the AZD1222 COVID-19 vaccine. The chain is built from TRBV19 and TRBJ2-3; tentatively, D is TRBD1 or TRBD2 (5 bases each). The material was peripheral blood, obtained 28 days after the second AZD1222 dose. In DNA, the CDR3 is TGTGCCACCTCAGGGACCTTCACAGATACGCAGTATTTT. Translated, it gives CATSGTFTDTQYF. Supplemented by reference TRBV19 and TRBJ2-3, the full variable domain reads DGGITQSPKYLFRKEGQNVTLSCEQNLNHDAMYWYRQDPGQGLRLIYYSQIVNDFQKGDIAEGYSVSREKKESFPLTVTSAQKNPTAFYLCATSGTFTDTQYFGPGTRLTVL.